The clone carrying this T cell receptor (beta chain) was seen only a few times. Unique molecular identifiers were used in preparing the TCRbeta library. TCRdb reanalysed the PCR reads using MiXCR and keeps one entry per CDR3 protein. Of under 350,000 distinct CDR3 sequences in the sample, approximately 9.8% were seen once. This sample is drawn from a study of T-cell reconstitution after alpha-beta-depleted transplantation in children. Deletions cut 5 bases from V and 5 bases from J, with 13 bases between. The CDR3 totals 12 residues. The germline CDR1 and CDR2 sequences are DFQATT and SNEGSKA (reference sequence).

The rearrangement links TRBV20-1 to TRBJ2-7; possible D gene TRBD2, 6 bases. This receptor was identified in a human donor who donated a stem cell graft to a child with SCID. The specimen comprised PBMCs from the stem cell graft donor, sampled from the stem cell graft. The CDR3 here is CSARRERDEQYF. The CDR3 DNA reads as TGCAGTGCTCGGAGGGAAAGAGACGAGCAGTACTTC.